The 26 T cell receptor beta chains given below trace back to one sample, sequenced in a study of T cells after yellow fever vaccination. MiXCR, applied by TCRdb to the 5' RACE reads, yields one record per CDR3 protein. The sample consists of about 630,000 distinct CDR3 sequences, 12% of them appearing once. The sequenced sample was PBMCs, obtained on the day of the yellow fever booster vaccination. These receptors were taken from a man aged 30-40 years who received the YFV17D yellow fever vaccine.

This clonotype has a handful of counts. This rearrangement joins TRBV2 to TRBJ1-1; no definite D call. The CDR3 length is 13 residues. V was shortened by 4 bases and J by 0 bases, with 6 bases between the two germline ends. Germline values: CDR1 SNHLY, CDR2 FYNNEI. CDR3 in DNA: TGTGCCAGCAGTGTCATCATGAACACTGAAGCTTTCTTT. The encoded protein is CASSVIMNTEAFF.

This chain uses TRBV18 with TRBJ2-7, with 8 positions matching TRBD1. With 0 bases clipped from V and 12 bases from J, the junction kept 7 bases outside the gene matches. The CDR3 totals 13 residues. Germline V gene lookup returns CDR1 KGHSH and CDR2 LQKENI. The CDR3 bases are TGTGCCAGCTCACCACCCCCGGACAGGGTGGTGTACTTC. Amino acid sequence: CASSPPPDRVVYF.

Written as DNA, the CDR3 is TGCAGCGTTGTCCAGGGACTGGTGCAGTACTTC. This translates into CSVVQGLVQYF. This chain links TRBV29-1 with TRBJ2-7; possibly TRBD2 for D (6 bases). Germline CDR1 and CDR2: SQVTM and ANQGSEA. The CDR3 loop spans 11 amino acids. Trimming pared 4 bases from V and 9 bases from J, leaving 13 bases between.

This clonotype was found many times. The V gene is TRBV5-1, the J gene TRBJ2-1; the D is unclear. This CDR3 has 13 amino acids. The germline gives CDR1 SGHRS, CDR2 YFSETQ. Between the trimmed V and J ends, which lost 1 base and 4 bases, there was a span of 6 bases. CDR3 residues: CASSLIQYNEQFF. CDR3 sequence (DNA): TGCGCCAGCAGCTTGATCCAGTACAATGAGCAGTTCTTC.

This clonotype was found a few times. This chain uses TRBV7-9 with TRBJ1-1, with 8 nucleotides matching TRBD1. V dropped 5 bases and J dropped 7; count of bases not matched to a gene: 3. Germline V CDR1 and CDR2: SEHNR, FQNEAQ (reference sequence). There are 12 residues in the CDR3. For the CDR3, the DNA is TGTGCCAGCAGCACAGGGGGTATTGAAGCTTTCTTT. It codes for CASSTGGIEAFF.

This clonotype was detected a few times. The V gene is TRBV29-1, the J gene TRBJ2-2; 11 bases align to TRBD2. After removal of 7 bases from V and 6 bases from J, the junction contained 1 base not matched to a gene. The CDR3 sequence is 12 residues long. Germline-derived CDR1 and CDR2 are SQVTM and ANQGSEA. The DNA of the CDR3 is TGCAGCGGTAGCGGGAGGGCCGGGGAGCTGTTTTTT. Translating it yields CSGSGRAGELFF.

This clonotype occurred once. With a much larger clone just one base away, this may be a read error. The chain links TRBV5-4 to TRBJ1-1; D is perhaps TRBD1 (6 bases). Germline CDR1 is SGHNT and CDR2 is YYREEE (reference sequence). This CDR3 is 15 amino acids long. The CDR3 here is CASSSESTGTADAFF. For the CDR3, the DNA is TGTGCCAGCAGCTCGGAATCGACAGGTACAGCTGACGCTTTCTTT.

The chain links TRBV5-5 to TRBJ2-6; 7 positions agree with TRBD1. Germline lookup yields CDR1 SGHKS and CDR2 YYEKEE (reference sequence). The ends lost 4 bases at V and 2 bases at J; junction bases unmatched: 6. CDR3 length: 16 residues. The CDR3 sequence is CASSPGTVTGANVLTF. CDR3 nucleotide sequence: TGTGCCAGCAGCCCCGGGACAGTCACTGGGGCCAACGTCCTGACTTTC.

Concerning this clonotype itself: At one boundary the junction diverges from the germline segment, which might be a read error. J is TRBJ1-2 and V is TRBV20-1, with D possibly being TRBD1 (6 bases). CDR3 length: 16 residues. The germline CDR1 and CDR2 sequences are DFQATT and SNEGSKA (reference sequence). DNA for the CDR3: TGCTGTGCTAGAGATGCGGTGGGGGGCTCCGACTATGGCTACACCTTC. Protein: CCARDAVGGSDYGYTF.

This clonotype was counted only a few times. The chain recombines TRBV4-3 with TRBJ1-2, with D perhaps TRBD1 (5 bases). V was clipped by 2 bases and J by 0 bases, with 13 bases between them. The CDR3 length is 16 residues. Germline assignment: CDR1 LGHNA and CDR2 YSLEER. CDR3 in amino acids: CASSQRQLLTNYGYTF. CDR3 bases: TGCGCCAGCAGCCAACGACAGCTCCTAACTAACTATGGCTACACCTTC.

The V and J genes are TRBV28 and TRBJ2-6; 9 bases are a match to TRBD1. Germline lookup yields CDR1 MDHEN and CDR2 SYDVKM. V gave up 6 bases and J gave up 1 base; unmatched junction bases: 13. The CDR3 is 19 amino acids. The CDR3 spells CASSLPGQGFSSGANVLTF. The CDR3 DNA follows: TGTGCCAGCAGCCTCCCGGGACAGGGATTTAGTTCTGGGGCCAACGTCCTGACTTTC.

This clonotype has ten or more counts. The chain couples TRBV7-9 to TRBJ2-2; 7 nucleotides align to TRBD2. Germline trimming cut 6 bases from V and 6 bases from J; bases unmatched to any gene: 7. The CDR3 is made up of 14 amino acids. Germline values: CDR1 SEHNR, CDR2 FQNEAQ (reference sequence). The CDR3 is CASRLVRESGELFF. For the CDR3, the DNA is TGTGCCAGCAGGCTCGTGCGGGAGTCCGGGGAGCTGTTTTTT.

This clonotype was counted between two and nine times. The chain recombines TRBV6-2 or TRBV6-3 with TRBJ2-3; possible D gene TRBD1, 5 bases. Germline lookup yields CDR1 MNHEY and CDR2 SVGEGT. V was cut by 2 bases and J by 6 bases, with 18 bases left in between. This CDR3 region has 16 residues. In DNA form, the CDR3 reads TGTGCCAGCAGTTACGACTTCGTATTAGCAGGGGATACGCAGTATTTT. Protein sequence: CASSYDFVLAGDTQYF.

The table lists this clonotype with many counts. The rearrangement joins TRBV6-1 to TRBJ2-4; 7 bases are shared with TRBD2. V trimming: 5 bases; J trimming: 2 bases; junction bases outside the gene matches: 18. The CDR3 spans 19 residues. Germline CDR1 reads MNHNS; CDR2 reads SASEGT. This CDR3 is CASSPILGGEKRTKNIQYF. The CDR3 bases are TGTGCCAGCAGTCCAATCCTGGGGGGGGAGAAGAGGACCAAAAACATTCAGTACTTC.

The chain uses TRBV20-1 and TRBJ2-1; D might be TRBD2 (6 bases). The CDR3 runs 16 residues. Deletions cut 3 bases from V and 2 bases from J, with 17 bases between. In germline, CDR1 is DFQATT, CDR2 SNEGSKA (reference sequence). Here the CDR3 DNA reads TGCAGTGCTAGGGGGAATCAGCCGGGAGCCTACAATGAGCAGTTCTTC. Protein: CSARGNQPGAYNEQFF.

This clonotype was counted many times. The chain uses TRBV7-2 and TRBJ2-7; D is possibly TRBD1 (7 bases). Per germline, CDR1 SGHTA and CDR2 FQGNSA. The length of the CDR3 is 14 residues. The germline V and J ends were trimmed by 3 bases and 2 bases, with 11 bases remaining between them. The CDR3 DNA follows: TGTGCCAGCAGCTTCCAGGGGGGCACCTACGAGCAGTACTTC. This gives the protein CASSFQGGTYEQYF.

This rearrangement joins TRBV28 to TRBJ2-2, with TRBD2 matching over 7 bases. CDR3 length: 14 amino acids. Germline trimming cut 8 bases from V and 4 bases from J; bases unmatched to any gene: 7. Germline lookup yields CDR1 MDHEN and CDR2 SYDVKM. The DNA for the CDR3 is TGTGCCAGCCTGCTGAGCGGGACCACCGGGGAGCTGTTTTTT. Translating gives CASLLSGTTGELFF.

V and J are TRBV3-1 and TRBJ2-7, with 8 positions matching TRBD1. CDR3 length equals 13 residues. With V trimmed by 6 bases and J by 1 base, 2 bases remained unmatched. The germline V gene encodes CDR1 LGHDT and CDR2 YNNKEL (reference sequence). The CDR3 protein is CASRTGASYEQYF. The CDR3 region has the DNA TGTGCCAGCAGGACAGGGGCGTCCTACGAGCAGTACTTC.

This clonotype was observed many times. The rearrangement links TRBV29-1 to TRBJ2-1, with D tentatively TRBD2 (5 bases). The ends were cut back, 4 bases at V and 0 bases at J, with 13 bases in the middle. CDR3 size: 15 residues. Germline lookup yields CDR1 SQVTM and CDR2 ANQGSEA. The CDR3 region is CSVGTPASSYNEQFF. The CDR3 DNA reads as TGCAGCGTTGGGACTCCTGCGAGCTCCTACAATGAGCAGTTCTTC.

This clonotype was detected only a few times. This sequence joins TRBV5-1 and TRBJ1-1, with 7 bases aligning to TRBD1. The CDR3 length is 15 residues. Germline CDR1 is SGHRS and CDR2 is YFSETQ. Trimming removed 4 bases from V and 6 bases from J; junction bases left unmatched: 12. The CDR3 region is CASSQGQPLGAEAFF. CDR3 bases: TGCGCCAGCAGCCAGGGACAGCCGCTGGGGGCTGAAGCTTTCTTT.

This clonotype was counted at least ten times. This chain connects TRBV10-3 to TRBJ2-5, with D perhaps TRBD1 (5 bases). Germline values: CDR1 ENHRY, CDR2 SYGVKD. The CDR3 runs to 13 residues. V lost 3 bases, J lost 1 base, and 6 bases lay in between. The CDR3 region is CAISDRAQETQYF. CDR3 nucleotide sequence: TGTGCCATCAGTGACAGGGCCCAAGAGACCCAGTACTTC.

This clonotype occurred many times. The chain links TRBV5-1 to TRBJ2-7; D uncertain. The CDR3 contains 14 residues. V gave up 0 bases and J gave up 1 base, with 8 bases separating them. Germline CDR1 is SGHRS and CDR2 is YFSETQ. Written as DNA, the CDR3 is TGCGCCAGCAGCTTGGAGGCAGCGTCCTACGAGCAGTACTTC. Translating it yields CASSLEAASYEQYF.

This clonotype was seen only a few times. This rearrangement joins TRBV4-3 to TRBJ1-1; a weak D match, TRBD1 (6 bases). Trimming took off 4 bases at V and 1 base at J, with 13 bases between the two ends. This CDR3 has 15 residues. From germline, CDR1 is LGHNA and CDR2 YSLEER. The CDR3 DNA follows: TGCGCCAGCAGCCCCCTGGCAGGGGAGAACACTGAAGCTTTCTTT. Protein sequence: CASSPLAGENTEAFF.

J is TRBJ1-5 and V is TRBV20-1; D ambiguous. V dropped 1 base and J dropped 0 bases, with 7 bases sitting between them. This CDR3 contains 14 residues. Per the germline V gene, CDR1 is DFQATT and CDR2 is SNEGSKA (reference sequence). CDR3 coding DNA: TGCAGTGCTAGAGGCTCGGCTAGCAATCAGCCCCAGCATTTT. Translated, it gives CSARGSASNQPQHF.

J is TRBJ2-7 and V is TRBV21-1; TRBD1, as called in the table, went unchecked against the DNA. The DNA matches TRBJ2-1 better at its end, which makes the J call doubtful. TRBV21-1 is given as a pseudogene. The CDR3 consists of 15 residues. The CDR3: CASSLSLTGGDEQFF. The CDR3 region has the DNA TGTGCCAGCAGCCTAAGCCTGACGGGGGGCGACGAGCAGTTCTTC.

This clonotype has a handful of counts. Here the CDR3 reads CSARGTPLISRTF. CDR3 DNA: TGCAGTGCGCGCGGGACACCCCTTATTTCGCGAACCTTC. The chain couples TRBV20-1 to TRBJ1-2; weak D call: TRBD1 (6 bases). V lost 6 bases, J lost 14 bases, and 25 bases lay in between. Germline CDR1 reads DFQATT; CDR2 reads SNEGSKA (reference sequence). The length of the CDR3 is 13 residues.